This T cell receptor (beta chain) originates from a study of cytomegalovirus exposure and HLA in healthy donors. The CDR3 covers 15 residues. CDR1 and CDR2 (germline): SGHTA, FQGNSA. V was clipped by 5 bases and J by 7 bases; unmatched bases: 11. PCR employed 60 Vbeta and 13 Jbeta primers. TCRdb keeps only in-frame clones here, not all; method: immunoSEQ multiplex PCR. This sample's clone table lists 150,000 to 250,000 clones. This receptor was obtained from a boy aged 5 to 17 in good health and CMV-seronegative. This chain uses TRBV7-2 with TRBJ2-7, with 10 bases aligning to TRBD1. Source material: PBMCs. CDR3 nucleotides: TGTGCCAGCAGCGTAGGGGCCCGGACAGGGGGTGAGCAGTACTTC. Protein product: CASSVGARTGGEQYF.